This TCR beta chain was identified in a study of blood T cell repertoires in COVID-19. Whole-study context: Both acute and convalescent COVID-19 samples were obtained from the United States, Italy and Spain.

Sequenced by immunoSEQ multiplex PCR; TCRdb stores in-frame clones only, minus some. Found here are about 220,000 clones, 75% to 90% of them singletons; the top ten hold approximately 5%. V lost 0 bases, J lost 0 bases, and 5 bases lay in between. CDR1 and CDR2 from the germline V gene are SGHRS and YFSETQ. The length of the CDR3 is 14 residues. This clonotype was sampled from a human donor in a cohort sampled during active COVID-19. This chain connects TRBV5-1 to TRBJ2-3; D is unresolved. The sequencing input was peripheral blood. The CDR3 region is CASSLVISTDTQYF. CDR3 nucleotides: TGCGCCAGCAGCTTGGTTATTAGCACAGATACGCAGTATTTT.